Shown below are 9 T cell receptor beta chains from a single sample sequenced in a study of blood T cell repertoires in COVID-19. TCRdb's table, derived via immunoSEQ multiplex PCR, lists solely in-frame clones and lacks some. The sample includes about 440,000 clones, 75% to 90% of them seen just once. What was sequenced was peripheral blood. The receptors shown here come from a woman aged 30 to 39 with acute or convalescent COVID-19.

This chain connects TRBV7-3 to TRBJ2-6; D is possibly TRBD2 (5 bases). The V gene's germline CDR1 is SGHTA and CDR2 FQGTGA. V was clipped by 5 bases and J by 0 bases, with 11 bases between them. The CDR3 length is 16 residues. For the CDR3, the DNA is TGTGCCAGCAGCGCGTCGGGGAGCTCTGGGGCCAACGTCCTGACTTTC. As protein: CASSASGSSGANVLTF.

This chain connects TRBV5-5 to TRBJ1-4; 7 bases map to TRBD1. This CDR3 region has 16 residues. Looked up from germline, CDR1 is SGHKS and CDR2 is YYEKEE (reference sequence). Trimming cost V 4 bases and J 0 bases; bases outside gene matches: 6. CDR3 sequence reads: CASSRGQQSTNEKLFF. CDR3 in DNA: TGTGCCAGCAGCCGGGGACAGCAATCAACTAATGAAAAACTGTTTTTT. Full variable domain (missing parts from reference TRBV5-5 and TRBJ1-4): DAGVTQSPTHLIKTRGQQVTLRCSPISGHKSVSWYQQVLGQGPQFIFQYYEKEERGRGNFPDRFSARQFPNYSSELNVNALLLGDSALYLCASSRGQQSTNEKLFFGSGTQLSVL.

The chain employs TRBV5-6 and TRBJ2-1; D remains ambiguous. V was clipped by 1 base and J by 0 bases, with 14 bases between them. Germline V gene lookup returns CDR1 SGHDT and CDR2 YYEEEE. The CDR3 consists of 17 residues. The CDR3 protein is CASSLSYFASSYNEQFF. The DNA for the CDR3 is TGTGCCAGCAGCTTGAGTTATTTTGCGAGCTCCTACAATGAGCAGTTCTTC.

The table lists this clone with a count of one. The gene calls are TRBV30 and TRBJ1-1; 11 positions agree with TRBD1. The germline V gene has CDR1 GTSNPN and CDR2 SVGIG (reference sequence). Germline trimming cut 2 bases from V and 2 bases from J; bases unmatched to any gene: 1. This CDR3 has 14 amino acids. CDR3 protein: CAWSRTGGNTEAFF. Written as DNA, the CDR3 is TGTGCCTGGAGTCGGACAGGGGGCAACACTGAAGCTTTCTTT.

The chain carries TRBV11-2 and TRBJ1-5; D might be TRBD1 (5 bases). Germline V gives CDR1 SGHAT, CDR2 FQNNGV. Trimming took off 0 bases at V and 2 bases at J, with 8 bases between the two ends. This CDR3 is built from 15 residues. The CDR3 sequence is CASSLDREGNQPQHF. The CDR3 DNA sequence: TGTGCCAGCAGCTTAGACAGGGAGGGCAATCAGCCCCAGCATTTT.

This chain connects TRBV2 to TRBJ2-3; D unclear. V dropped 6 bases and J dropped 4 bases, with 11 bases sitting between them. Germline loops: CDR1 SNHLY, CDR2 FYNNEI. This CDR3 contains 13 residues. CDR3 sequence (DNA): TGTGCCAGCAGAAAGTCCTACGCAGATACGCAGTATTTT. This codes for CASRKSYADTQYF.

The chain combines TRBV5-1 with TRBJ1-1; 10 bases agree with TRBD1. The CDR3 consists of 15 residues. V shed 2 bases, J shed 3 bases, and the junction held 4 bases outside the gene matches. Germline CDR1 reads SGHRS; CDR2 reads YFSETQ. For the CDR3, the DNA is TGCGCCAGCAGCTTCGGAGGACAGGGGGACACTGAAGCTTTCTTT. Amino acid sequence: CASSFGGQGDTEAFF. The variable domain in full, with the rest retrieved from reference TRBV5-1 and TRBJ1-1, is KAGVTQTPRYLIKTRGQQVTLSCSPISGHRSVSWYQQTPGQGLQFLFEYFSETQRNKGNFPGRFSGRQFSNSRSEMNVSTLELGDSALYLCASSFGGQGDTEAFFGQGTRLTVV.

V and J are TRBV2 and TRBJ1-5, with D tentatively TRBD1 (6 bases). Germline CDR1 reads SNHLY; CDR2 reads FYNNEI. The CDR3 has 15 residues. V gave up 7 bases and J gave up 1 base, with 14 bases separating them. CDR3 sequence reads: CASTQGTVSNQPQHF. The DNA of the CDR3 is TGTGCCAGCACCCAGGGGACGGTAAGCAATCAGCCCCAGCATTTT.

The table lists this clone with a few counts. The J gene is TRBJ1-1, the V gene TRBV7-8; a weak D match, TRBD1 (5 bases). This CDR3 spans 15 amino acids. Germline lookup yields CDR1 SGHVS and CDR2 FQNEAQ. Trimming removed 1 base at V and 2 bases at J, with 11 bases between. The chain's CDR3 is CASSLGAGYNTEAFF. The CDR3 nucleotides are TGTGCCAGCAGCTTAGGGGCAGGGTACAACACTGAAGCTTTCTTT.